The text below deals with one T cell receptor (beta chain). The target antigen is unknown. These data come from a study of shared clonotypes between healthy human individuals. CDR1 and CDR2 (germline): MNHEY, SVGAGI. The V gene end was trimmed by 0 bases and the J gene end by 3 bases; junction bases not matched to a gene: 4. The CDR3 has 16 residues. General study findings and limits: It was anticipated that sequencing depth would influence how many clonotypes donors shared. There were few donors, and this limited the genetic and exposure-history diversity represented.

Free of recent acute infections or vaccinations, the donors were healthy HIV-negative adults. CD45RO+ cells plus CCR7-negative CD45RA+ TemRA cells formed CD8 memory. TCRdb keeps only in-frame clones here, not all; method: immunoSEQ multiplex PCR. Among a few hundred thousand clones, around 86% were seen once, and the ten largest hold 15% to 20%. Sequencing was done on a sample of memory CD8+ T cells sorted from blood. Stated subset: CD45RO+ cells pooled with CCR7-negative TemRA cells. The chain has TRBV6-5 and TRBJ2-1, with 8 bases lining up with TRBD2. This clonotype originated in a man between 18 and 29 years old in good health. CDR3 DNA: TGTGCCAGCAGTTACTCGGGACTAGAGGGCTACAATGAGCAGTTCTTC. Its protein product is CASSYSGLEGYNEQFF.